This T cell receptor beta chain stems from a study of shared clonotypes between healthy human individuals. The V end lost 7 bases, the J end lost 4 bases, and 19 bases lay between the germline ends. Germline assignment: CDR1 MNHEY and CDR2 SVGAGI. The CDR3 runs 15 residues. Profiling relied on immunoSEQ multiplex PCR, and the TCRdb table lists in-frame clones only, not all of them. The profile shows 600,000 to 700,000 clones, around three quarters of them singletons. Each sample came from a Caucasian adult donor living in Nashville, Tennessee. The investigators split CD4+ cells into a CD45RA+ naive subset and a CD45RA-negative memory subset. Whole-study results and caveats: Relative to memory subsets, naive subsets generally showed larger estimated richness. Despite large depth, sorted-subset datasets appeared incompletely sequenced.

As concerns this clone: Its antigen is unknown.

The chain is built from TRBV6-5 and TRBJ1-1; D is unresolved. The receptor's source is a woman under 40 in good health. Material for sequencing was memory CD4+ T cells sorted from blood. Subset defined: CD45RA-negative fraction. This chain's CDR3 is CASTVSWALGTEAFF. Written as DNA, the CDR3 is TGTGCCAGCACCGTAAGTTGGGCCCTCGGCACTGAAGCTTTCTTT.